These 31 T cell receptor beta chains were all obtained from the same sample, sequenced in a study of PD-1 blockade in classical Hodgkin lymphoma. Relapses following autologous stem cell transplantation were seen in all patients, with brentuximab vedotin exposure varying. Magnetic negative selection, applied to thawed PBMCs, was used to isolate the CD8+ T cells. Clones were sequenced by immunoSEQ multiplex PCR, and TCRdb holds only the in-frame ones, with some missing. Found here are around 13,000 clones, roughly 80% of them singletons; the top ten hold around a quarter. The sequencing here drew on CD8+ T cells from blood, taken at baseline. The origin of the receptors is a human donor with classical Hodgkin lymphoma.

The rearrangement links TRBV2 to TRBJ2-5, with 9 bases aligning to TRBD1. The CDR3 totals 12 residues. The V gene's germline CDR1 is SNHLY and CDR2 FYNNEI. V was pared by 11 bases and J by 2 bases, with 3 bases of the junction left unmatched. CDR3 sequence reads: CAGQGRQETQYF. CDR3 bases: TGTGCCGGACAGGGGCGGCAAGAGACCCAGTACTTC.

This CDR3 is CASSLSGNRANTGELFF. The CDR3 DNA sequence: TGTGCCAGCAGTTTATCGGGGAATAGGGCGAACACCGGGGAGCTGTTTTTT. The V gene is TRBV27, the J gene TRBJ2-2, with D uncertain. CDR3 length: 17 amino acids. Trimming removed 0 bases at V and 0 bases at J, with 11 bases between. CDR1 and CDR2 (germline): MNHEY, SMNVEV (reference sequence).

This sequence joins TRBV7-2 and TRBJ2-7; 12 bases are shared with TRBD2. V dropped 4 bases and J dropped 4; count of bases not matched to a gene: 2. From germline, CDR1 is SGHTA and CDR2 FQGNSA. There are 14 residues in the CDR3. The CDR3 is CASSSLAGGYEQYF. The CDR3, as DNA: TGTGCCAGCAGCTCACTAGCGGGGGGATACGAGCAGTACTTC.

The chain uses TRBV7-3 and TRBJ2-3; D may be TRBD1 or TRBD2 (6 bases each). This CDR3 is 16 amino acids long. In germline, CDR1 is SGHTA, CDR2 FQGTGA. Trimming took off 3 bases at V and 0 bases at J, with 13 bases between the two ends. CDR3 amino acids: CASSFGGGRSTDTQYF. The CDR3, as DNA: TGTGCCAGCAGCTTCGGAGGGGGGCGTAGCACAGATACGCAGTATTTT.

The V and J genes are TRBV9 and TRBJ2-3; D gene ambiguous. This CDR3 comprises 15 residues. Germline lookup yields CDR1 SGDLS and CDR2 YYNGEE. The V and J ends lost 0 bases and 0 bases respectively, with 8 bases between them. CDR3 region: CASSVGSYSTDTQYF. The CDR3 DNA reads as TGTGCCAGCAGCGTAGGGAGCTACAGCACAGATACGCAGTATTTT.

V usage is TRBV10-3 and J usage is TRBJ2-5; D remains ambiguous. Germline lookup yields CDR1 ENHRY and CDR2 SYGVKD. V lost 10 bases and J lost 1, with 16 bases in between. The CDR3 is made up of 14 amino acids. The CDR3 reads CASQDDPPQETQYF. For the CDR3, the DNA is TGTGCCAGCCAGGACGACCCACCCCAAGAGACCCAGTACTTC.

The rearrangement links TRBV7-6 to TRBJ1-4; D remains unclear. The CDR3 runs 15 residues. Per germline, CDR1 SGHVS and CDR2 FNYEAQ. The V end lost 5 bases, the J end lost 8 bases, and 18 bases lay between the germline ends. CDR3 DNA sequence: TGTGCCAGCAGCCAGGTCTCTTCTGGGCACGAAAAACTGTTTTTT. This gives the protein CASSQVSSGHEKLFF.

The CDR3 here is CASSLGTSGLTGHNEQFF. The CDR3 DNA sequence: TGTGCCAGCAGCCTCGGGACTAGCGGCTTAACAGGTCACAATGAGCAGTTCTTC. The chain combines TRBV9 with TRBJ2-1; 11 positions agree with TRBD2. Germline CDR1 reads SGDLS; CDR2 reads YYNGEE. V lost 4 bases and J lost 5; bases outside the gene matches: 14. This CDR3 is built from 18 residues.

The genes are TRBV7-3 and TRBJ2-2, with 14 bases that match TRBD2. This CDR3 is 18 amino acids long. J was trimmed by 2 bases and V by 5 bases; bases with no gene match: 7. Germline CDR1 and CDR2: SGHTA and FQGTGA. This CDR3 reads CASSPGTSGGPNTGELFF. CDR3 DNA sequence: TGTGCCAGCAGCCCCGGGACTAGCGGGGGACCAAACACCGGGGAGCTGTTTTTT.

This chain uses TRBV27 with TRBJ2-1; D could derive from TRBD1 or TRBD2 (5 bases each). The CDR3 is 16 residues long. Trimming removed 3 bases from V and 2 bases from J, with 14 bases in between. The germline CDR1 and CDR2 sequences are MNHEY and SMNVEV (reference sequence). The CDR3: CASSFSPGRPYNEQFF. The CDR3 bases are TGTGCCAGCAGTTTTTCCCCGGGGCGACCCTACAATGAGCAGTTCTTC.

This clone was counted only a few times. V is TRBV23-1 and J is TRBJ1-6; D might be TRBD1 (5 bases). TRBV23-1 is an open reading frame whose function is uncertain. V shed 8 bases and J shed 3 bases, with 26 bases lying between them. The CDR3 totals 19 residues. The CDR3 loop reads CASASISPGRENYNSPLHF. The CDR3 bases are TGCGCCAGCGCCTCAATTTCCCCGGGACGGGAAAACTATAATTCACCCCTCCACTTT.

This chain links TRBV6-4 with TRBJ2-2; D is unclear. The germline V gene encodes CDR1 MRHNA and CDR2 SNTAGT. Trimming shortened V by 3 bases and J by 3 bases, and 14 bases separated the two germline ends. This CDR3 is 16 amino acids long. The CDR3 DNA reads TGTGCCAGCAGTGAGACGATTTCCAGTTACACCGGGGAGCTGTTTTTT. Translating gives CASSETISSYTGELFF.

This clone was recorded once. The chain recombines TRBV11-2 with TRBJ1-2; no reliable D call. Germline V gives CDR1 SGHAT, CDR2 FQNNGV. V was trimmed by 1 base and J by 2 bases, leaving 17 bases between them. This CDR3 contains 17 residues. The CDR3 loop reads CASSLGAASSSNYGYTF. In DNA, the CDR3 is TGTGCCAGCAGCTTAGGGGCGGCATCCTCCTCAAACTATGGCTACACCTTC.

The chain has TRBV11-2 and TRBJ2-1; 7 nucleotides agree with TRBD2. V was clipped by 4 bases and J by 3 bases; unmatched bases: 6. Germline V gene data show CDR1 as SGHAT and CDR2 as FQNNGV. The CDR3 extends over 15 amino acids. The CDR3 is CASSSGEGDYNEQFF. The DNA of the CDR3 is TGTGCCAGCAGCTCCGGGGAGGGTGACTACAATGAGCAGTTCTTC. Complete variable domain (other parts from reference TRBV11-2 and TRBJ2-1): EAGVAQSPRYKIIEKRQSVAFWCNPISGHATLYWYQQILGQGPKLLIQFQNNGVVDDSQLPKDRFSAERLKGVDSTLKIQPAKLEDSAVYLCASSSGEGDYNEQFFGPGTRLTVL.

The chain carries TRBV6-5 and TRBJ2-1; TRBD1 agrees at 9 bases. The CDR3 consists of 15 residues. V dropped 6 bases and J dropped 8; count of bases not matched to a gene: 11. Germline assignment: CDR1 MNHEY and CDR2 SVGAGI. The CDR3 here is CASRDRGDKIYEQFF. The DNA for the CDR3 is TGTGCCAGCAGAGACAGGGGGGATAAGATATATGAGCAGTTCTTC.

In this sample, this clone turned up a few times. V is TRBV2 and J is TRBJ2-7; D might be TRBD2 (6 bases). The V gene lost 6 bases and the J gene lost 3 bases, with 15 bases spanning the gap. The CDR3 is 14 amino acids. The germline V gene has CDR1 SNHLY and CDR2 FYNNEI. The CDR3: CASRSRDFFYEQYF. The CDR3 DNA follows: TGTGCCAGCAGGTCTCGGGACTTTTTCTACGAGCAGTACTTC.

The chain carries TRBV19 and TRBJ2-5, with TRBD2 matching 9 bases. CDR3 length: 16 residues. V lost 4 bases to trimming and J lost 5 bases; unmatched junction nucleotides: 11. Germline-derived CDR1 and CDR2 are LNHDA and SQIVND (reference sequence). The DNA of the CDR3 is TGTGCCAGTAGTAAGGGTGGCGGGGGGGCCGGGGAGACCCAGTACTTC. Amino acids: CASSKGGGGAGETQYF.

The chain joins TRBV5-8 to TRBJ2-6, with a tentative D call TRBD1 (5 bases). Looked up from germline, CDR1 is SGHTS and CDR2 is YDEGEE. This CDR3 has 15 amino acids. V lost 1 base and J lost 1, with 6 bases in between. This chain's CDR3 is CASSLRQSGANVLTF. The CDR3 DNA is TGTGCCAGCAGCTTGAGACAGTCTGGGGCCAACGTCCTGACTTTC.

The chain is built from TRBV7-9 and TRBJ1-1; TRBD1 matches 9 bases. CDR3 length equals 14 residues. The ends lost 6 bases at V and 4 bases at J; junction bases unmatched: 6. Germline assignment: CDR1 SEHNR and CDR2 FQNEAQ (reference sequence). CDR3 in amino acids: CASRQGAVFTEAFF. The CDR3 DNA follows: TGTGCCAGCAGACAGGGGGCGGTTTTCACTGAAGCTTTCTTT.

This chain joins TRBV5-1 and TRBJ2-7, with 11 positions matching TRBD1. The V and J ends lost 4 bases and 2 bases, in that order; junction bases with no gene match: 8. The CDR3 runs to 16 residues. Germline CDR1 and CDR2: SGHRS and YFSETQ. For the CDR3, the DNA is TGCGCCAGCAGCGTGTCCCCGGGACAGGGGGCCTACGAGCAGTACTTC. It codes for CASSVSPGQGAYEQYF.

The gene calls are TRBV5-6 and TRBJ2-3, with 13 nucleotides matching TRBD2. This CDR3 spans 16 amino acids. The V gene's germline CDR1 is SGHDT and CDR2 YYEEEE. V shed 4 bases, J shed 6 bases, and the junction held 8 bases outside the gene matches. The chain's CDR3 is CASSPLTSGGIDTQYF. In DNA form, the CDR3 reads TGTGCCAGCAGCCCCCTGACTAGCGGGGGGATCGATACGCAGTATTTT.

The gene calls are TRBV27 and TRBJ2-7, with D uncertain. The V end was cut by 5 bases, the J end by 2 bases, with 19 bases between. The CDR3 loop spans 16 amino acids. Germline CDR1 is MNHEY and CDR2 is SMNVEV (reference sequence). The CDR3 sequence: CASSPTETTWAYEQYF. The DNA for the CDR3 is TGTGCCAGCAGTCCCACAGAGACGACCTGGGCCTACGAGCAGTACTTC.

The sample holds one count of this clone. The chain employs TRBV6-5 and TRBJ2-7, with TRBD2 matching 7 bases. Germline CDR1 MNHEY, CDR2 SVGAGI. Trimming cost V 5 bases and J 0 bases; bases outside gene matches: 7. The CDR3 spans 15 residues. CDR3: CASSKERGPSYEQYF. DNA of the CDR3: TGTGCCAGCAGTAAAGAGCGGGGTCCCTCCTACGAGCAGTACTTC.

V gene TRBV9 combines with J gene TRBJ2-5; 7 nucleotides line up with TRBD2. The CDR3 extends over 15 amino acids. Germline-derived CDR1 and CDR2 are SGDLS and YYNGEE. V shed 0 bases, J shed 0 bases, and the junction held 2 bases outside the gene matches. The CDR3 region is CASSVEGTNQETQYF. CDR3 nucleotides: TGTGCCAGCAGCGTAGAAGGGACTAACCAAGAGACCCAGTACTTC.

The genes are TRBV7-8 and TRBJ1-3; a weak D match, TRBD1 (5 bases). The germline V and J ends were trimmed by 5 bases and 0 bases, with 8 bases remaining between them. Germline-derived CDR1 and CDR2 are SGHVS and FQNEAQ. This CDR3 contains 14 residues. The CDR3 spells CASSPGGSGNTIYF. As DNA, the CDR3 is TGTGCCAGCAGCCCGGGGGGCTCTGGAAACACCATATATTTT.

This sequence joins TRBV6-1 and TRBJ2-1, with D perhaps TRBD2 (6 bases). Trimming took 6 bases from V and 6 from J, leaving 9 bases between them. This CDR3 spans 12 amino acids. Germline V lookup: CDR1 MNHNS, CDR2 SASEGT. CDR3 region: CASRGLLNEQFF. CDR3 in DNA: TGTGCCAGCAGGGGACTTCTCAATGAGCAGTTCTTC.

A few counts support this clone. The chain combines TRBV19 with TRBJ1-5; no reliable D call. The CDR3 has 17 amino acids. Germline V lookup: CDR1 LNHDA, CDR2 SQIVND (reference sequence). V was trimmed by 2 bases and J by 5 bases, leaving 19 bases between them. Here the CDR3 DNA reads TGTGCCAGTAGTATACCACCCGAGAACGGCCTCGATCAGCCCCAGCATTTT. Its protein product is CASSIPPENGLDQPQHF.

The chain links TRBV11-2 to TRBJ1-2; 9 bases fit TRBD1. The junction had 3 bases not matched to a gene; V was cut back by 3 bases and J by 1 base. This CDR3 is 15 amino acids long. From germline, CDR1 is SGHAT and CDR2 FQNNGV. The CDR3 coding sequence is TGTGCCAGCAGCTTTTGGGACAGGGATAACTATGGCTACACCTTC. This sequence encodes CASSFWDRDNYGYTF. The whole variable domain, remainder taken from reference TRBV11-2 and TRBJ1-2, is EAGVAQSPRYKIIEKRQSVAFWCNPISGHATLYWYQQILGQGPKLLIQFQNNGVVDDSQLPKDRFSAERLKGVDSTLKIQPAKLEDSAVYLCASSFWDRDNYGYTFGSGTRLTVV.

The rearrangement uses TRBV7-2 and TRBJ1-1; no clear D. Germline CDR1 and CDR2: SGHTA and FQGNSA. This CDR3 is 11 amino acids long. V lost 8 bases and J 4 bases, leaving 8 bases between the germline ends. The CDR3 here is CASGEGTEAFF. DNA for the CDR3: TGTGCCAGCGGAGAGGGCACTGAAGCTTTCTTT.

This clone was seen a handful of times. The chain employs TRBV5-6 and TRBJ1-1; D is uncertain. This CDR3 has 13 residues. CDR1 SGHDT and CDR2 YYEEEE come from the germline V gene. V was trimmed by 0 bases and J by 4 bases, leaving 7 bases between them. CDR3 coding DNA: TGTGCCAGCAGCTTGGGAGGAGGCACTGAAGCTTTCTTT. Translated, it gives CASSLGGGTEAFF.

Here the CDR3 DNA reads TGTGCCAGCAGCTTGTGGGGTGTTAGCGCAGATACGCAGTATTTT. This gives the protein CASSLWGVSADTQYF. The rearrangement links TRBV5-6 to TRBJ2-3; D is possibly TRBD2 (5 bases). The CDR3 spans 15 residues. Between the trimmed V and J ends, which lost 1 base and 4 bases, there was a span of 13 bases. Germline lookup yields CDR1 SGHDT and CDR2 YYEEEE.